The 8 T cell receptor beta chains below were found in one sample sequenced in a study of blood T cell repertoires in COVID-19. Produced via immunoSEQ multiplex PCR; TCRdb's table is partial and in-frame only. The repertoire includes about 60,000 clones, nearly 80% of them detected once, and over 25% sits in the top ten. The sequenced sample consisted of peripheral blood. All receptors derive from a human donor in a cohort sampled during active COVID-19.

This clone turned up a few times. This sequence joins TRBV7-8 and TRBJ2-2; 11 nucleotides agree with TRBD2. Germline V gene data show CDR1 as SGHVS and CDR2 as FQNEAQ. V trimming: 5 bases; J trimming: 5 bases; junction bases outside the gene matches: 10. CDR3 length: 17 residues. As DNA, the CDR3 is TGTGCCAGCAGCGTGGCGGGACTAGCGGCGGGGACCGGGGAGCTGTTTTTT. Protein product: CASSVAGLAAGTGELFF.

The chain uses TRBV3-1 (or the pseudogene TRBV3-2) and TRBJ2-1, with D possibly TRBD1 on 6 matching bases. Trimming took off 0 bases at V and 8 bases at J, with 14 bases between the two ends. Germline CDR1 LGHDT, CDR2 YNNKEL (reference sequence). The CDR3 is 15 amino acids. The CDR3 bases are TGTGCCAGCAGCCAAGATTGGGGACATCTCGATGAGCAGTTCTTC. Translating gives CASSQDWGHLDEQFF.

This sequence joins TRBV6-5 and TRBJ2-1; 8 nucleotides align to TRBD2. V lost 6 bases and J lost 4; bases outside the gene matches: 8. The CDR3 consists of 15 residues. In germline, CDR1 is MNHEY, CDR2 SVGAGI. CDR3 bases: TGTGCCAGCAGACCTACTAGCGGAATTTACAATGAGCAGTTCTTC. This gives the protein CASRPTSGIYNEQFF.

The J gene is TRBJ1-2, the V gene TRBV30; D gene unclear. The CDR3 totals 13 residues. Deletions cut 0 bases from V and 5 bases from J, with 10 bases between. Germline V lookup: CDR1 GTSNPN, CDR2 SVGIG (reference sequence). This CDR3 is CAWSVQNLYGYTF. The DNA of the CDR3 is TGTGCCTGGAGTGTACAGAACCTATATGGCTACACCTTC.

V usage is TRBV6-6 and J usage is TRBJ1-1; D unclear. V shed 2 bases and J shed 2 bases, with 15 bases lying between them. CDR3 length: 16 residues. Looked up from germline, CDR1 is MNHNY and CDR2 is SVGAGI (reference sequence). The CDR3 DNA sequence: TGTGCCAGCAGTTACCTAAGCTCCGCAAGAAACACTGAAGCTTTCTTT. Residues: CASSYLSSARNTEAFF.

The rearrangement links TRBV4-1 to TRBJ1-2, with D perhaps TRBD1 (5 bases). CDR1 is MGHRA, CDR2 YSYEKL, per germline. The CDR3 totals 14 residues. V was shortened by 4 bases and J by 4 bases, with 13 bases between the two germline ends. In nucleotides, the CDR3 is TGCGCCAGCAGCCCCCCCGGGCAGGGCTATGGCTACACCTTC. Its translation is CASSPPGQGYGYTF.

The chain joins TRBV7-3 to TRBJ2-6, with a weak D call TRBD1 (6 bases). This CDR3 has 15 amino acids. CDR1 and CDR2 (germline): SGHTA, FQGTGA. V was shortened by 5 bases and J by 0 bases, with 8 bases between the two germline ends. DNA of the CDR3: TGTGCCAGCAGCGTGGACAGCTCTGGGGCCAACGTCCTGACTTTC. Translation gives CASSVDSSGANVLTF.

The chain is built from TRBV4-1 and TRBJ1-5; perhaps TRBD1 as D (6 bases). V lost 4 bases and J 0 bases, leaving 31 bases between the germline ends. This CDR3 is built from 22 residues. The germline gives CDR1 MGHRA, CDR2 YSYEKL. CDR3 sequence: CASSLHLPIRGPGPGSNQPQHF. CDR3 nucleotides: TGCGCCAGCAGCCTACACTTACCAATCAGGGGTCCCGGGCCTGGTAGCAATCAGCCCCAGCATTTT.